This T cell receptor beta chain was obtained from a study of beta chain features in type 1 diabetes. V was cut by 1 base and J by 11 bases, with 10 bases left in between. Germline V gives CDR1 SQVTM, CDR2 ANQGSEA. The CDR3 contains 11 residues. Every bit of the isolated RNA underwent reverse transcription, so sequencing read expressed TCRB transcripts. The read count averaged about 3.6 million across naive, central memory and regulatory T cell samples. Here immunoSEQ multiplex PCR was the method, and the copy in TCRdb shows in-frame clones only, minus some. The data hold 250,000 or so clones, with 68% observed a single time. This clone was seen more than once but under ten times. The antigen remains undetermined. Overall study results and limits: The analysis here could not establish whether HLA type shapes TCRB rearrangement. Patients with type 1 diabetes showed fewer VDJ junction insertions and more deletions. Compared to healthy donors, patients appeared to have naive, central memory and Treg TCRB repertoires that were more alike.

The chain has TRBV29-1 and TRBJ2-3; D ambiguous. The sequence derives from a man aged 25-45 years in good health. Sequenced sample: naive CD4+ T cells from blood. The CDR3 loop is CSVEAYEWQYF. Written as DNA, the CDR3 is TGCAGCGTTGAAGCTTATGAATGGCAGTATTTT.